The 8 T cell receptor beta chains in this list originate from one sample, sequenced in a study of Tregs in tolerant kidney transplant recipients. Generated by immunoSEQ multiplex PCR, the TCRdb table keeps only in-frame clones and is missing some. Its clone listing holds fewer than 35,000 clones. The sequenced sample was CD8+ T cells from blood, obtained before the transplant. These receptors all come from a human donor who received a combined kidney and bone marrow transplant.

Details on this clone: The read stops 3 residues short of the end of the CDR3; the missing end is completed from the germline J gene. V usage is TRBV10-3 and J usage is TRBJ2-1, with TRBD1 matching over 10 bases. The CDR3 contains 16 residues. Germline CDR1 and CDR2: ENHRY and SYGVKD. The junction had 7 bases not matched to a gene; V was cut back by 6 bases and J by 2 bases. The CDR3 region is CAIRTSGTGAYNEQFF. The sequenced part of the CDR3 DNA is TGTGCCATCAGGACCTCCGGGACAGGGGCCTACAATGAG.

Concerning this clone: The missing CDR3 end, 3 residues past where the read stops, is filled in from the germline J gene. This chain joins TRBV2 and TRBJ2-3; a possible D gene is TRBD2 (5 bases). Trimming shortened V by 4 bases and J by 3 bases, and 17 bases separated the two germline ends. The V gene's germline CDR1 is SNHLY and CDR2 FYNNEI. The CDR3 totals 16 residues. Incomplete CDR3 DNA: TGTGCCAGCAGTGCACCCGGAGGCCCCAGGACAGATACG. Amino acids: CASSAPGGPRTDT. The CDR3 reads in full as CASSAPGGPRTDTQYF. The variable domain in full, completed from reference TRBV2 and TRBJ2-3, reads EPEVTQTPSHQVTQMGQEVILRCVPISNHLYFYWYRQILGQKVEFLVSFYNNEISEKSEIFDDQFSVERPDGSNFTLKIRSTKLEDSAMYFCASSAPGGPRTDTQYFGPGTRLTVL.

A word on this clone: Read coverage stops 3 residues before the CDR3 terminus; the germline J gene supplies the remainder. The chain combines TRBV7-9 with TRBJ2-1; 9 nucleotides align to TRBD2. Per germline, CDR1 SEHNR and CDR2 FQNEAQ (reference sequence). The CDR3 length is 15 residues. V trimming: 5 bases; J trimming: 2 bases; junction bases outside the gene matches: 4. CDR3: CASSAGGETYNEQFF. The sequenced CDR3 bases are TGTGCCAGCAGCGCGGGGGGGGAAACCTACAATGAG.

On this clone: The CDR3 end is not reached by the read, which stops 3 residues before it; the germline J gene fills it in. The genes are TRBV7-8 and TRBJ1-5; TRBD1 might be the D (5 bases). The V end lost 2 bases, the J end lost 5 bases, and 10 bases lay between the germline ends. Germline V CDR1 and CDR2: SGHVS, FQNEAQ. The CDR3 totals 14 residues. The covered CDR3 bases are TGTGCCAGCAGCTTACAGGGTCGGCATCAGCCC. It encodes CASSLQGRHQP. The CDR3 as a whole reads CASSLQGRHQPQHF.

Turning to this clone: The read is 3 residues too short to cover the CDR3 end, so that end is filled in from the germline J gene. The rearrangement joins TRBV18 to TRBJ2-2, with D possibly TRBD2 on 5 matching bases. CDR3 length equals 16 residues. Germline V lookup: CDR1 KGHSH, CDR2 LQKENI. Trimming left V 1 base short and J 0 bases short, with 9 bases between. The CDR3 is CASSPQTGANTGELFF. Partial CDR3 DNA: TGTGCCAGCTCACCACAGACCGGGGCGAACACCGGGGAG.

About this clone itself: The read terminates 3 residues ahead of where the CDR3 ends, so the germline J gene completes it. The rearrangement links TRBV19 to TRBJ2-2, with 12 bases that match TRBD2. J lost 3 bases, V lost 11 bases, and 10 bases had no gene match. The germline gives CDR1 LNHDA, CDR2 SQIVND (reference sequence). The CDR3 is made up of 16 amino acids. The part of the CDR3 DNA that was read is TGTGCCGTACGGGCTAGCGGGGGGGGGTACACCGGGGAG. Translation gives CAVRASGGGYTGE. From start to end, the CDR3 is CAVRASGGGYTGELFF.

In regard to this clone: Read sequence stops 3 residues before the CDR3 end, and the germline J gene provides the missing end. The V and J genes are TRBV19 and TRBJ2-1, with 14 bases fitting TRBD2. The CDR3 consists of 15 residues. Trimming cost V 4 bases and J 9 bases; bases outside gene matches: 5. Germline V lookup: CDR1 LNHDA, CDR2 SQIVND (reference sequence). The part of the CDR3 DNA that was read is TGTGCCAGTAGTACGGGACTAGCGGGAGAGGGTGAG. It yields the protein CASSTGLAGEGE. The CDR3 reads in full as CASSTGLAGEGEQFF.

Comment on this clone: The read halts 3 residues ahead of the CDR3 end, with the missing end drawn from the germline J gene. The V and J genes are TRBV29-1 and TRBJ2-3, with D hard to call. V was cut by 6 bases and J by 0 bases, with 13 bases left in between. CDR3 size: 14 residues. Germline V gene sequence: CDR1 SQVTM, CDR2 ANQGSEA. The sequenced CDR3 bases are TGCAGCGTAGTACCCCAGACTAGCACAGATACG. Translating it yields CSVVPQTSTDT. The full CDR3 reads CSVVPQTSTDTQYF.